This T cell receptor (beta chain) was sequenced for a study of cytomegalovirus exposure and HLA in healthy donors (dated by TCRdb to 2016 to 2017). Broadly, across the study: According to a later analysis, one platform produced both the roughly 120 validation repertoires and the roughly 640 repertoires of the first cohort. The study was designed to test whether signatures of past pathogen exposure could be identified by cataloging public T cell receptors. Besides the first cohort of approximately 710 subjects, a separate validation cohort made up of 120 or so different subjects was used. To predict cytomegalovirus infection status, the study combined high-throughput TCR immunosequencing, statistical association of individual TCRs with disease status, and machine learning.

Donors formed part of the validation cohort, which comprised over a hundred subjects and was distinct from the first cohort of under 750 subjects. About this clone itself: It lacks a known antigen. There are no base qualities to consult, and no much larger clone falls within one base.

Libraries were constructed by the immunoSEQ multiplex PCR assay. In the paper's pipeline: A statistical classification framework was built to diagnose cytomegalovirus status from the catalog of TCR beta chain sequences. TCRdb obtained this table from immuneACCESS and retained in-frame rearrangements with V and J assigned. These tables miss some clones; where compared with another copy, unresolved V genes account for less than half of the shortfall, and the remainder is unexplained. V and J calls and clone size come straight from that table; D and trimming were deduced from the DNA. The table for this sample lists 80,000 to 100,000 clones; roughly nine tenths of them were counted only once. Clones ranked in the top ten supply about 6% of the sample. V and J are truncated by 8 bases and 7 bases respectively, leaving an intervening sequence of 21 bases. Reading the germline V gene gives CDR1 MNHEY and CDR2 SVGAGI. Spanning cysteine to phenylalanine, the CDR3 consists of 15 amino acids. The DNA shown is the 45-base CDR3, in frame from base 1.

General conclusions and limits of the study: Across donors, most TCR sequences were observed very rarely, whereas some public TCRs were present in many individuals. The validation cohort had no HLA typing available for a later analysis, so co-occurrence within that cohort was assessed over all 120 or so repertoires. It was suggested by the authors that the approach could potentially be generalized to other disease states and immunological phenotypes. A later analysis found that TCRs clustered in the first cohort also tended to co-occur in the 120 validation repertoires, with approximately 93% of cluster scores above 0. Cytomegalovirus status was reported to be diagnosed by the classifier with high specificity and sensitivity in both the original and validation cohorts. The study listed 164 TCR beta chains as associated with cytomegalovirus. Three of the identified cytomegalovirus-associated TCR beta chains were confirmed in vitro to be specific for cytomegalovirus antigens.

This receptor was identified in a man aged 18-30 years in good health and CMV-seropositive. The sequenced material came from PBMCs. Recombination joined TRBV6-5 with TRBJ2-1; TRBD2 is a possible D gene, resting on 6 matching bases. The base sequence is TGTGCCAGCTCAGTTTGGGGACTTGGGATAAATGAGCAGTTCTTC. Its protein is CASSVWGLGINEQFF.